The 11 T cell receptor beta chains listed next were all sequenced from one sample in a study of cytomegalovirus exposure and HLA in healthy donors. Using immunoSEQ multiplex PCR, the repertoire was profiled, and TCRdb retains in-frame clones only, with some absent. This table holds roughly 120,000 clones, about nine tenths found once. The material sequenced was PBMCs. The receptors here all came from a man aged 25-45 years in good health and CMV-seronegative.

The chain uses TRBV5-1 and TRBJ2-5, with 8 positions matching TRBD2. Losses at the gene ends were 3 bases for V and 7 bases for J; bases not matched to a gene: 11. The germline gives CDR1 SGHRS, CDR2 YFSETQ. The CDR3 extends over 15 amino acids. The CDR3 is CASSSPERGRGTQYF. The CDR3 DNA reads TGCGCCAGCAGCTCCCCGGAGCGGGGGAGAGGGACCCAGTACTTC.

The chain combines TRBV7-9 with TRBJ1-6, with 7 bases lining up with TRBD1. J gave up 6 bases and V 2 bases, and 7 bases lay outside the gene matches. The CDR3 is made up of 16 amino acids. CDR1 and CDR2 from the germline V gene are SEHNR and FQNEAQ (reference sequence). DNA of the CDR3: TGTGCCAGCAGCTTACTTATCCAGGGGGGTAATTCACCCCTCCACTTT. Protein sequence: CASSLLIQGGNSPLHF. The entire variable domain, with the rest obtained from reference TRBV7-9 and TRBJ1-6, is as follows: DTGVSQNPRHKITKRGQNVTFRCDPISEHNRLYWYRQTLGQGPEFLTYFQNEAQLEKSRLLSDRFSAERPKGSFSTLEIQRTEQGDSAMYLCASSLLIQGGNSPLHFGNGTRLTVT.

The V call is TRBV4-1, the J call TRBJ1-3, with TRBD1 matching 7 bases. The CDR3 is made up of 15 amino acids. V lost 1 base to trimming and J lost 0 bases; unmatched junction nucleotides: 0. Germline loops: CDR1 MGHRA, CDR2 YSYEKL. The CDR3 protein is CASSQGQGSGNTIYF. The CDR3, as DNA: TGCGCCAGCAGCCAAGGACAGGGCTCTGGAAACACCATATATTTT.

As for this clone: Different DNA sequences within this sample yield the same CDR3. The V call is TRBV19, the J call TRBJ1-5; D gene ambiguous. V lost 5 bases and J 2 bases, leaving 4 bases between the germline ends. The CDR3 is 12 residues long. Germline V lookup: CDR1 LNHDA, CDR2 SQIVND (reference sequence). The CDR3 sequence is CASSPGNQPQHF. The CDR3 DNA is TGTGCCAGTAGTCCGGGCAATCAGCCCCAGCATTTT.

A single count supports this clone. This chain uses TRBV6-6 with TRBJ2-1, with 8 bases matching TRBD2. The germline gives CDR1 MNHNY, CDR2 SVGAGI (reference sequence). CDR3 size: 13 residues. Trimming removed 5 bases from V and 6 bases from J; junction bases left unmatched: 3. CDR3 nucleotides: TGTGCCAGCAGTCGACTAGCGTCCAATGAGCAGTTCTTC. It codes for CASSRLASNEQFF.

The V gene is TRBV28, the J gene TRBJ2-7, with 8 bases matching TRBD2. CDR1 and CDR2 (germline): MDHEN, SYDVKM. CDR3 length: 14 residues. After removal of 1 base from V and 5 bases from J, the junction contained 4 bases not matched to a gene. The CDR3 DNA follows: TGTGCCAGCAGTTTATCGGGGGGGCCCAACGAGCAGTACTTC. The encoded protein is CASSLSGGPNEQYF.

CDR3 sequence: CASSLLYRGRTEAFF. DNA for the CDR3: TGCGCCAGCAGCTTGTTGTACAGGGGTAGGACTGAAGCTTTCTTT. The chain recombines TRBV5-1 with TRBJ1-1; TRBD1 agrees at 7 bases. The CDR3 is 15 amino acids. From germline, CDR1 is SGHRS and CDR2 YFSETQ. J gave up 5 bases and V 1 base, and 8 bases lay outside the gene matches. The whole variable domain, remainder taken from reference TRBV5-1 and TRBJ1-1, is KAGVTQTPRYLIKTRGQQVTLSCSPISGHRSVSWYQQTPGQGLQFLFEYFSETQRNKGNFPGRFSGRQFSNSRSEMNVSTLELGDSALYLCASSLLYRGRTEAFFGQGTRLTVV.

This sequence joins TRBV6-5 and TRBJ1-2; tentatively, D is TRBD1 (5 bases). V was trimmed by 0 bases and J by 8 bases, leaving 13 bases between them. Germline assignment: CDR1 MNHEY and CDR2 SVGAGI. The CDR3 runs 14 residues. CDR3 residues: CASSYSSQGHGYTF. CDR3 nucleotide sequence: TGTGCCAGCAGTTACTCGAGCCAGGGTCACGGCTACACCTTC.

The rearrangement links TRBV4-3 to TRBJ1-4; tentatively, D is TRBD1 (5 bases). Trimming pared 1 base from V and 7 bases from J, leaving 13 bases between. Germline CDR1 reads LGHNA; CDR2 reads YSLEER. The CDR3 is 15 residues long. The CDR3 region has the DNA TGCGCCAGCAGCCAAGTATGGGGGGGAAGTGAAAAACTGTTTTTT. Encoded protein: CASSQVWGGSEKLFF.

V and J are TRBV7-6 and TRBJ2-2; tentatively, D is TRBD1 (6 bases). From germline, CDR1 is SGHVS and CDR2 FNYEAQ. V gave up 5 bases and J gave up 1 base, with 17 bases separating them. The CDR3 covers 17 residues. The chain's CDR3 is CASSRANRVLNTGELFF. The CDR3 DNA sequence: TGTGCCAGCAGCCGCGCAAACAGGGTATTGAACACCGGGGAGCTGTTTTTT.

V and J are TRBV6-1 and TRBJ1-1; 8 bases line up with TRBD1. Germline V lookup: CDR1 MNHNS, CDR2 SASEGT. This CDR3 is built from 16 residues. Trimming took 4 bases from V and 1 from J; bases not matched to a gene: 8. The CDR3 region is CASSGRQGPTNTEAFF. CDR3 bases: TGTGCCAGCAGTGGAAGACAGGGGCCAACGAACACTGAAGCTTTCTTT.